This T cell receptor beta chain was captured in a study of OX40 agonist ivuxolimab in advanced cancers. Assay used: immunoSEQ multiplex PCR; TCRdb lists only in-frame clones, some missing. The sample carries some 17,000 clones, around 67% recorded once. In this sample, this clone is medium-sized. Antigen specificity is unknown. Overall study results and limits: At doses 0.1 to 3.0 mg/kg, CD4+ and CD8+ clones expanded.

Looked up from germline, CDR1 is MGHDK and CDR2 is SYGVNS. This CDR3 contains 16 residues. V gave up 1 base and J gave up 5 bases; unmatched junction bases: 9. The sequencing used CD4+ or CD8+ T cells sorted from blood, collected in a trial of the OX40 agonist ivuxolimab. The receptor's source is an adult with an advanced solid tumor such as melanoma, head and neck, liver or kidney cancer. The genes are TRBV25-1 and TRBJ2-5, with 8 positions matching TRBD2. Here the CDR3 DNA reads TGTGCCAGCAGTGAATTAGATGGGACTAGAGGGGAGACCCAGTACTTC. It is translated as CASSELDGTRGETQYF.